These T cell receptor beta chains were read from a single sample in a study of T-cell memory formation after mild COVID-19. A single record per CDR3 protein comes from TCRdb applying MiXCR to the 5' RACE reads. Among roughly 190,000 distinct CDR3 sequences listed, about a sixth were seen once. Material for sequencing was PBMCs or a T cell subset sorted from them (not recorded which). All receptors derive from an adult woman who had mild COVID-19 (a few samples of this study predate the infection). Cell type and time point are not known. CDR3s include the opening cysteine and the closing phenylalanine or tryptophan. The D gene is left open where the match is weak. Clone sizes are given selectively: once, few, many, or a class where the clone is expanded.

NA	TRBV29-1	14	TRBJ1-5	NA	TGCAGCGCTACTGGGGGGCAGGAAGGTCAGCCCCAGCATTTT	CSATGGQEGQPQHF
NA	TRBV12-3/TRBV12-4	12	TRBJ2-7	NA	TGTGCCAGCAGAATGGGGGGGGCTGAGCAGTACTTC	CASRMGGAEQYF
few	TRBV12-3/TRBV12-4	12	TRBJ2-7	NA	TGTGCCAGCAGTTCAGTACCCTACGAGCAGTACTTC	CASSSVPYEQYF
few	TRBV20-1	12	TRBJ2-5	NA	TGCAGCTGGACTTCAGAGGTGCAGACCCAGTACTTC	CSWTSEVQTQYF
NA	TRBV7-8	16	TRBJ2-2	NA	TGTGCCAGCAGCCTCAATAGCATCTCGAACACCGGGGAGCTGTTTTTT	CASSLNSISNTGELFF
NA	TRBV12-3/TRBV12-4	15	TRBJ2-5	TRBD1	TGTGCCAGCAGGCCCACAGGGGGGAAGGCGGAGACCCAGTACTTC	CASRPTGGKAETQYF
NA	TRBV30	13	TRBJ1-1	NA	TGTGCCTGGAGTACCACCGGGAACACTGAAGCTTTCTTT	CAWSTTGNTEAFF
NA	TRBV9	13	TRBJ2-3	NA	TGTGCCAGCAGCCCAGCCAGGCGGGATACGCAGTATTTT	CASSPARRDTQYF
NA	TRBV7-8	17	TRBJ1-2	NA	TGTGCCAGCAGTCACCGAGACTACAACAGGGCTACCTATGGCTACACCTTC	CASSHRDYNRATYGYTF
NA	TRBV9	14	TRBJ2-4	TRBD1	TGTGCCAGCAGCATCGGGACAGGGAAAAACATTCAGTACTTC	CASSIGTGKNIQYF
NA	TRBV25-1	13	TRBJ2-7	NA	TGTGCCAGCAGTAGGGCAGCCTCCTACGAGCAGTACTTC	CASSRAASYEQYF
once	TRBV18	14	TRBJ1-2	NA	TGTGCCAGCTCACCCTCAGGGGCCTCTGGTGGCTACACCTTC	CASSPSGASGGYTF
NA	TRBV7-2	14	TRBJ2-7	NA	TGTGCCAGCAGCTCTACAGGACAGACCTACGAGCAGTACTTC	CASSSTGQTYEQYF
many	TRBV7-3	14	TRBJ2-3	NA	TGTGCCAGCAGCTTAACGCATAATGGAGATACGCAGTATTTT	CASSLTHNGDTQYF
few	TRBV11-2	16	TRBJ2-3	NA	TGTGCCAGCTTTTTAGGCCGGGACCGCCCTACAGATACGCAGTATTTT	CASFLGRDRPTDTQYF
NA	TRBV5-6	12	TRBJ2-7	NA	TGTGCCAGCAGCTGGGGCGAGTACGAGCAGTACTTC	CASSWGEYEQYF
few	TRBV5-1	15	TRBJ2-7	NA	TGCGCCAGCAGCTTGTGGGGGGGCAGTAATTACGAGCAGTACTTC	CASSLWGGSNYEQYF
NA	TRBV5-1	15	TRBJ1-5	TRBD1	TGCGCCAGCAGCTGGACAGGTGGGCCAAATCAGCCCCAGCATTTT	CASSWTGGPNQPQHF
NA	TRBV29-1	15	TRBJ2-1	TRBD1	TGCAGCGTGTCCGACGGGACAGCAGCTTACAATGAGCAGTTCTTC	CSVSDGTAAYNEQFF
NA	TRBV30	20	TRBJ2-5	TRBD2	TGTGCCTGGAGTGTATCCCGGACTAGCGGGAGACGACTGTCACAAGAGACCCAGTACTTC	CAWSVSRTSGRRLSQETQYF
few	TRBV5-6	16	TRBJ2-7	NA	TGTGCCAGCAGCCACTGGTCCGGACAGTTTTTGGGAGAGCAGTACTTC	CASSHWSGQFLGEQYF
NA	TRBV6-1	14	TRBJ2-1	TRBD2	TGTGCCAGCCGACCTAGCGGGGAGACCAATGAGCAGTTCTTC	CASRPSGETNEQFF
NA	TRBV7-9	17	TRBJ1-3	NA	TGTGCCAGCAGCTTGAGTGCTGGCCGACGCTCTGGAAACACCATATATTTT	CASSLSAGRRSGNTIYF
NA	TRBV29-1	12	TRBJ2-7	NA	TGCAGCGTTGCTGGGCAGGGGGGCGAGCAGTACTTC	CSVAGQGGEQYF
NA	TRBV20-1	12	TRBJ1-5	NA	TGCAGTGCTAGCGGCGTGAGTCAGCCCCGGCATTTT	CSASGVSQPRHF
NA	TRBV6-5	13	TRBJ1-1	NA	TGTGCCAGCAGCCGAGGAGTCAGGGATGAAGCTTTCTTT	CASSRGVRDEAFF
NA	TRBV5-1	18	TRBJ2-1	TRBD2	TGCGCCAGCTCTCCGGGACTAGCGGGGGGCCTAGCCTACAATGAGCAGTTCTTC	CASSPGLAGGLAYNEQFF
NA	TRBV5-1	16	TRBJ2-1	TRBD2	TGCGCCAGCAGCTCGCGGTCGGGACTAGAAAGCAATGAGCAGTTCTTC	CASSSRSGLESNEQFF
NA	TRBV12-3/TRBV12-4	17	TRBJ1-2	TRBD1	TGTGCCAGCAGCCGCTTAGCGCCTCGGGACAGGGGCGATGGCTACACCTTC	CASSRLAPRDRGDGYTF
few	TRBV12-3/TRBV12-4	14	TRBJ1-2	TRBD1	TGTGCCAGCAGAATTACAGGGGAGGACTATGGCTACACCTTC	CASRITGEDYGYTF
NA	TRBV7-9	14	TRBJ1-1	TRBD1	TGTGCCAGCAGCATCTTAGGACAGGCCACTGAAGCTTTCTTT	CASSILGQATEAFF
NA	TRBV7-2	17	TRBJ2-3	TRBD2	TGTGCCAGCAGCGCACTAGCGGGAGGCGCAAGGACAGATACGCAGTATTTT	CASSALAGGARTDTQYF
NA	TRBV12-3/TRBV12-4	15	TRBJ2-1	TRBD1	TGTGCCAGCCAGTTGCAGGGGGCTGTTTACAATGAGCAGTTCTTC	CASQLQGAVYNEQFF
NA	TRBV25-1	15	TRBJ2-2	NA	TGTGCCAGCAGTGAAAGGGCCGGGCTAACCGGGGAGCTGTTTTTT	CASSERAGLTGELFF
NA	TRBV21-1	17	TRBJ2-5	NA	TGTGCCAGCAGCAGAACGACTAGCGGGAGGGCCGGGGAGACCCAGTACTTC	CASSRTTSGRAGETQYF
many	TRBV7-2	14	TRBJ2-5	NA	TGTGCCAGCAGCTTAGCGGGAGGAGGGGAGACCCAGTACTTC	CASSLAGGGETQYF
few	TRBV10-3	13	TRBJ1-6	NA	TGTGCCATCAGTGCAGGCGGTAGTTCACCCCTCCACTTT	CAISAGGSSPLHF
few	TRBV24-1	13	TRBJ2-1	NA	TGTGCCACCGCGAAGACTAGGAACAATGAGCAGTTCTTC	CATAKTRNNEQFF
few	TRBV5-6	15	TRBJ1-1	TRBD1	TGTGCCAGCAGTCATAGGACAGGGGGCAACACTGAAGCTTTCTTT	CASSHRTGGNTEAFF
few	TRBV5-1	16	TRBJ2-7	NA	TGCGCCAGCAGCTTGGCGGGGGGCGTCGCATCCTACGAGCAGTACTTC	CASSLAGGVASYEQYF
many	TRBV5-1	15	TRBJ2-2	TRBD2	TGCGCCAGCAGCTTGGCTAGCGGGAGTCCCGGGGAGCTGTTTTTT	CASSLASGSPGELFF
few	TRBV18	16	TRBJ1-3	NA	TGTGCCAGCTCACCAGGAGCGTCCGGCTCTGGAAACACCATATATTTT	CASSPGASGSGNTIYF
NA	TRBV6-4	14	TRBJ2-3	TRBD2	TGTGCCAGCAGAGCGGGAGGGGTCACAGATACGCAGTATTTT	CASRAGGVTDTQYF
NA	TRBV12-3/TRBV12-4	13	TRBJ1-1	NA	TGTGCCAGCAGTTTAGCGCAGACAGCTGAAGCTTTCTTT	CASSLAQTAEAFF
NA	TRBV4-3	15	TRBJ1-4	NA	TGCGCCAGCAGTCGACGCAATGGGGGGGATGAAAAACTGTTTTTT	CASSRRNGGDEKLFF
few	TRBV24-1	15	TRBJ2-3	NA	TGTGCCACCAGTGAGCCAGGTGCCCCCACAGATACGCAGTATTTT	CATSEPGAPTDTQYF
few	TRBV20-1	15	TRBJ1-6	NA	TGCAGTGCTAGTACCGGGGGCGTCTATAATTCACCCCTCCACTTT	CSASTGGVYNSPLHF